Listed below are T cell receptor beta chains from one sample, sequenced in a study of blood T cell repertoires in COVID-19. TCRdb keeps only in-frame clones here, not all; method: immunoSEQ multiplex PCR. The sample holds 150,000 to 200,000 clones, 82% seen once. The sequencing input was peripheral blood. The receptors come from a woman aged 60-75 years with COVID-19, enrolled during active disease. Each CDR3 is given with its conserved first and last residue. A D gene is named only where the DNA matches it firmly. Some rows mark clone size as missing; the rest say once, few, many or name a class of expanded clone.

TRBV11-3	.	.	TRBJ2-5	TGTGCCAGCAGCCGAGGGCGGGAGACCCAGTACTTC	CASSRGRETQYF
TRBV19	.	.	TRBJ2-3	TGTGCCAGTAGTATCCTGTCGGAGGGGGATACGCAGTATTTT	CASSILSEGDTQYF
TRBV5-4	few	TRBD1	TRBJ1-2	TGTGCCAGCAGCCTGGACAGGTTTTCAGATGGCTACACCTTC	CASSLDRFSDGYTF
TRBV28	.	.	TRBJ2-1	TGTGCCAGCAGCCCGACAGGGCAGGGGGGATACAATGAGCAGTTCTTC	CASSPTGQGGYNEQFF
TRBV7-3	once	.	TRBJ2-2	TGTGCCAGCAGCTTAACGCGGGCAGAAGTCGGGGAGCTGTTTTTT	CASSLTRAEVGELFF
TRBV4-3	.	TRBD1	TRBJ1-2	TGCGCCAGCAGCCAGGACAGGGTCTATGGCTACACCTTC	CASSQDRVYGYTF
TRBV7-9	.	TRBD1	TRBJ1-6	TGTGCCAGCAGCTTGGGACAGGGAGAAAATTCACCCCTCCACTTT	CASSLGQGENSPLHF
TRBV19	.	TRBD1	TRBJ2-3	TGTGCCAGTAGTATGGCTAGGACAGGGGACGTAGATACGCAGTATTTT	CASSMARTGDVDTQYF
TRBV28	.	TRBD1	TRBJ1-2	TGTGCCAGCAGTTCCCTTGACAGGGCGGTTGACTATGGCTACACCTTC	CASSSLDRAVDYGYTF
TRBV13	few	TRBD1	TRBJ1-2	TGTGCCAGCAGCTGGCAGGGGGCCGACTATGGCTACACCTTC	CASSWQGADYGYTF
TRBV29-1	few	.	TRBJ1-5	TGCAGCGCCCGGGGGAGCGGGATCAATCAGCCCCAGCATTTT	CSARGSGINQPQHF
TRBV7-9	.	.	TRBJ1-1	TGTGCCAGCTTCCGTCAGGGTGGAACTGAAGCTTTCTTT	CASFRQGGTEAFF
TRBV5-8	.	TRBD1	TRBJ2-5	TGTGCCAGCAGTCCTGGACAGGGCCAAGAGACCCAGTACTTC	CASSPGQGQETQYF
TRBV7-8	.	.	TRBJ1-6	TGTGCCAGCAGCTTAGGGGTGGAGAATTCACCCCTCCACTTT	CASSLGVENSPLHF
TRBV11-2	.	.	TRBJ2-2	TGTGCCAGCAGCTTAATCTCGGGACACTACACCGGGGAGCTGTTTTTT	CASSLISGHYTGELFF
TRBV29-1	.	TRBD1	TRBJ1-2	TGCAGCGTAGGTACAGGGGACCTCAATGGCTACACCTTC	CSVGTGDLNGYTF
TRBV6-4	medium-sized	.	TRBJ2-1	TGTGCCAGCTCGACGGGCTCCTACAATGAGCAGTTCTTC	CASSTGSYNEQFF
TRBV3-1/TRBV3-2	.	.	TRBJ2-6	TGTGCCAGCAGCCTCCAGGGGGGTGGGGCCAACGTCCTGACTTTC	CASSLQGGGANVLTF
TRBV4-2	.	TRBD2	TRBJ2-7	TGTGCCAGCAGCCGAGGGAGGGGTATGGGACTAGCGGACTCCTACGAGCAGTACTTC	CASSRGRGMGLADSYEQYF
TRBV5-8	.	.	TRBJ2-2	TGTGCCAGCAGCCAAGGAGGGTCCCGCACCGGGGAGCTGTTTTTT	CASSQGGSRTGELFF
TRBV3-1/TRBV3-2	once	TRBD1	TRBJ2-3	TGTGCCAGCAGCCGACAGGGGTTAGGCACAGATACGCAGTATTTT	CASSRQGLGTDTQYF
TRBV6-6	.	.	TRBJ1-1	TGTGCCAGCAGTTACTCGCACATGAACACTGAAGCTTTCTTT	CASSYSHMNTEAFF
TRBV5-1	.	TRBD1	TRBJ1-4	TGCGCCAGCACTACCGGGACAGGGGACGAAAAACTGTTTTTT	CASTTGTGDEKLFF
TRBV5-1	.	.	TRBJ2-5	TGCGCCAGCAGCTTAGAGTACCAAGAGACCCAGTACTTC	CASSLEYQETQYF
TRBV7-8	.	TRBD1	TRBJ1-4	TGTGCCAGCAGCTTAGCGACAGGGAAGGGGGAAAAACTGTTTTTT	CASSLATGKGEKLFF